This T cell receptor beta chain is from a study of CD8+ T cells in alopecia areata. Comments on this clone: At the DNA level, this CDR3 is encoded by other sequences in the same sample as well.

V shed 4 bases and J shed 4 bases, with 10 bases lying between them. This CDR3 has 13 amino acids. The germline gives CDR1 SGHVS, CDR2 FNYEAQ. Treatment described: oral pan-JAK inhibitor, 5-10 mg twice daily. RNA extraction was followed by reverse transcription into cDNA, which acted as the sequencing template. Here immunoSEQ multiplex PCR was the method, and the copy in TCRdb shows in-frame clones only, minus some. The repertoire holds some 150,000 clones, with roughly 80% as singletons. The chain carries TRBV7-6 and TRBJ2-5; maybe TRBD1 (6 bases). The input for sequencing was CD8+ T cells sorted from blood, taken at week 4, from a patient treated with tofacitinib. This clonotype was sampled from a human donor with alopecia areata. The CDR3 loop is CASSSPRGETQYF. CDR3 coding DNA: TGTGCCAGCAGCTCCCCCAGGGGAGAGACCCAGTACTTC. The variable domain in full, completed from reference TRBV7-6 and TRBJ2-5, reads GAGVSQSPRYKVTKRGQDVALRCDPISGHVSLYWYRQALGQGPEFLTYFNYEAQQDKSGLPNDRFSAERPEGSISTLTIQRTEQRDSAMYRCASSSPRGETQYFGPGTRLLVL.